This TCR beta chain was obtained from a study of CD4 T cells in relation to SARS-CoV-2 and coronaviruses. Across the study: The negative reference was HIV-1 Nef peptide pool or peptide-free culture. Study-level results: SARS-CoV-2-driven expansion was significantly weaker in crossreactive than monoreactive clones. Each donor contributed either pre-pandemic or post-infection samples, not both.

Before the COVID-19 pandemic, during about 2011-2019, CD4+ T cells were taken from unexposed donors. The cells were cultured for roughly 11 days before CD4+ T cells were isolated. Unexposed-donor CD4+ T cells were probed with SARS-CoV-2 S/N and four cold-coronavirus spikes, cells permitting. The CDR3 sequence is 17 residues long. Germline V lookup: CDR1 SGHVS, CDR2 FQNEAQ. V lost 4 bases to trimming and J lost 2 bases, with 20 bases between them. Clones were read by immunoSEQ multiplex PCR, and TCRdb kept only the in-frame ones, dropping some. Here the sample spans more than 15,000 clones, about four fifths being singletons. Concerning this clone itself: Its antigen is currently unknown.

Sample: CD4+ T cells from PBMCs, cultured in vitro. The chain joins TRBV7-8 to TRBJ1-2, with D possibly matching TRBD1 (6 bases). The receptor's source is a human donor in good health. The CDR3 bases are TGTGCCAGCAGCTCCTGGGTGGGGGCGTTTGAGAACTATGGCTACACCTTC. It yields the protein CASSSWVGAFENYGYTF.